The 3 T cell receptor beta chains reported below all come from one sample, sequenced in a study of OX40 agonist ivuxolimab in advanced cancers. Repertoires were generated with immunoSEQ multiplex PCR, while TCRdb's copy carries only in-frame clones and drops some. This table has around 15,000 clones, about 80% appearing once. Sequences were derived from CD4+ or CD8+ T cells sorted from blood, sampled in a trial of the OX40 agonist ivuxolimab. The receptors were gathered from an adult with an advanced solid tumor such as melanoma, head and neck, liver or kidney cancer.

The genes are TRBV21-1 and TRBJ2-7; TRBD1 was called by the table and not checked on the DNA. TRBV21-1 is an annotated pseudogene. The CDR3 length is 14 residues. DNA of the CDR3: TGTGCCAGCAGCTCGCCGGGACAGGTTAACGAGCAGTACTTC. This gives the protein CASSSPGQVNEQYF.

The CDR3 loop reads CASSVVNGANTGELFF. The CDR3 nucleotides read TGTGCCAGCAGCGTAGTAAACGGCGCGAACACCGGGGAGCTGTTTTTT. The rearrangement uses TRBV9 and TRBJ2-2; no clear D. This CDR3 has 16 residues. V was pared by 0 bases and J by 0 bases, with 9 bases between. Germline loops: CDR1 SGDLS, CDR2 YYNGEE.

This chain links TRBV29-1 with TRBJ2-7, with 8 bases identical to TRBD2. The V gene's germline CDR1 is SQVTM and CDR2 ANQGSEA. This CDR3 spans 14 amino acids. The trim removed 1 base at V and 5 bases at J, leaving 7 bases unmatched. The CDR3 here is CSVEGGERENEQYF. The CDR3 DNA follows: TGCAGCGTTGAAGGAGGTGAGCGGGAGAACGAGCAGTACTTC.